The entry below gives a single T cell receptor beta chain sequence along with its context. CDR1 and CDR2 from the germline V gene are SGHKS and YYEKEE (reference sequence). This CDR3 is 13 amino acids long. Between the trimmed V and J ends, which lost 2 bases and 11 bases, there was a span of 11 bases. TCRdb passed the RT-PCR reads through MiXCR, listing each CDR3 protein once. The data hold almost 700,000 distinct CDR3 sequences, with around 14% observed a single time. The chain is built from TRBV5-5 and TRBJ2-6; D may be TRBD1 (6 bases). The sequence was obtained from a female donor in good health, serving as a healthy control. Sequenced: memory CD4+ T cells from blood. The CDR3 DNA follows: TGTGCCAGCAGCTTAGGGGGTTCTTACGTCCTGACTTTC. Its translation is CASSLGGSYVLTF. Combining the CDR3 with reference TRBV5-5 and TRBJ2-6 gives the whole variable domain DAGVTQSPTHLIKTRGQQVTLRCSPISGHKSVSWYQQVLGQGPQFIFQYYEKEERGRGNFPDRFSARQFPNYSSELNVNALLLGDSALYLCASSLGGSYVLTFGAGSRLTVL.